This is a list of T cell receptor beta chains from one sample in a study of shared clonotypes between healthy human individuals. Using immunoSEQ multiplex PCR, the repertoire was profiled, and TCRdb retains in-frame clones only, with some absent. The sample lists about 580,000 clones, roughly 98% seen once, with approximately 0.3% in the top ten. The sample was naive CD8+ T cells sorted from blood. The receptors here all came from a man aged 25 to 40 in good health. Both conserved end residues are part of each CDR3. The order of the fields is D gene, clone size, V gene, CDR3 length, J gene, CDR3 protein, CDR3 DNA. A D gene is named only where the DNA matches it firmly. Where a row states a size, it is once, few, many or the class of an expanded clone; other rows omit it.

NA	once	TRBV28	12	TRBJ2-7	CASSGTSYEQYF	TGTGCCAGCAGCGGGACCTCCTACGAGCAGTACTTC
NA	NA	TRBV10-3	14	TRBJ1-3	CAITSGSSGNTIYF	TGTGCCATCACCTCAGGGAGCTCTGGAAACACCATATATTTT
NA	NA	TRBV11-2	13	TRBJ2-2	CASSWDAAGELFF	TGTGCCAGCAGCTGGGATGCTGCCGGGGAGCTGTTTTTT
NA	NA	TRBV6-5	13	TRBJ2-1	CASTQKWGNEQFF	TGTGCCAGCACCCAGAAATGGGGCAATGAGCAGTTCTTC
NA	once	TRBV28	13	TRBJ1-1	CASSFRPDTEAFF	TGTGCCAGCAGTTTTCGCCCCGACACTGAAGCTTTCTTT
TRBD2	once	TRBV28	15	TRBJ2-3	CASSGLAGRTDTQYF	TGTGCCAGCAGTGGACTAGCGGGACGCACAGATACGCAGTATTTT
NA	NA	TRBV7-6	15	TRBJ2-3	CASSHSDVGGDTQYF	TGTGCCAGCAGCCATTCCGACGTAGGTGGCGATACGCAGTATTTT
NA	NA	TRBV7-8	16	TRBJ2-2	CASTLPRRANTGELFF	TGTGCCAGCACCCTCCCGCGGAGGGCGAACACCGGGGAGCTGTTTTTT
TRBD2	NA	TRBV7-2	15	TRBJ2-7	CASSLGVAGRWEQYF	TGTGCCAGCAGCTTAGGGGTAGCGGGACGATGGGAGCAGTACTTC
TRBD2	NA	TRBV29-1	14	TRBJ2-1	CSEREGSSYNEQFF	TGCAGCGAACGGGAGGGGAGCTCCTACAATGAGCAGTTCTTC
TRBD2	NA	TRBV11-2	15	TRBJ2-1	CASRIGGGIYNEQFF	TGTGCCAGCCGGATTGGGGGAGGGATATACAATGAGCAGTTCTTC
NA	NA	TRBV6-5	13	TRBJ2-7	CASSLTKVHEQYF	TGTGCCAGCAGTTTAACAAAGGTCCACGAGCAGTACTTC
NA	once	TRBV7-9	12	TRBJ1-5	CASSTSNQPQHF	TGTGCCAGCAGCACTAGCAATCAGCCCCAGCATTTT
TRBD1	NA	TRBV6-1	15	TRBJ1-5	CASSEAGTGGQPQHF	TGTGCCAGCAGTGAAGCAGGGACAGGGGGTCAGCCCCAGCATTTT
NA	NA	TRBV6-6	16	TRBJ2-4	CASSYSNGGQKNIQYF	TGTGCCAGCAGTTACTCGAATGGGGGGCAGAAAAACATTCAGTACTTC
TRBD2	NA	TRBV5-1	17	TRBJ2-1	CASSLGLAGGPANEQFF	TGCGCCAGCAGCTTGGGTCTAGCGGGAGGGCCGGCCAATGAGCAGTTCTTC
NA	once	TRBV10-2	11	TRBJ1-2	CASRENYGYTF	TGCGCCAGCAGAGAAAACTATGGCTACACCTTC
NA	NA	TRBV10-1	13	TRBJ2-1	CASSESGTEEQFF	TGCGCCAGCAGTGAGTCAGGAACGGAAGAGCAGTTCTTC
TRBD1	NA	TRBV11-2	18	TRBJ1-1	CASSPTGQGYWGDTEAFF	TGTGCCAGCAGCCCGACGGGACAGGGGTATTGGGGCGACACTGAAGCTTTCTTT
NA	NA	TRBV11-3	14	TRBJ2-1	CASSPGGPGNEQFF	TGTGCCAGCAGCCCCGGGGGGCCCGGCAATGAGCAGTTCTTC
NA	NA	TRBV4-1	14	TRBJ2-3	CASSQDVQGDTQYF	TGCGCCAGCAGCCAAGATGTCCAGGGAGATACGCAGTATTTT
TRBD1	NA	TRBV7-7	15	TRBJ2-5	CASSAGQGLGETQYF	TGTGCCAGCAGCGCGGGACAGGGCCTGGGAGAGACCCAGTACTTC
TRBD2	NA	TRBV7-8	13	TRBJ2-5	CASSLGGLETQYF	TGTGCCAGCAGCTTGGGAGGGCTGGAGACCCAGTACTTC
TRBD2	NA	TRBV19	15	TRBJ2-1	CASRDGGRLPNEQFF	TGTGCCAGTAGAGACGGCGGGAGGTTGCCCAATGAGCAGTTCTTC
NA	NA	TRBV7-3	22	TRBJ2-1	CASSRLPLDRGPLAGGGNEQFF	TGTGCCAGCAGCCGACTTCCCCTCGACAGGGGGCCGCTAGCGGGAGGAGGCAATGAGCAGTTCTTC
NA	NA	TRBV7-6	12	TRBJ2-2	CASSLALGELFF	TGTGCCAGCAGCTTAGCGCTTGGGGAGCTGTTTTTT
NA	NA	TRBV5-1	17	TRBJ2-6	CASSMTMGGSGANVLTF	TGCGCCAGCAGCATGACCATGGGGGGCTCTGGGGCCAACGTCCTGACTTTC
NA	once	TRBV29-1	11	TRBJ1-1	CSVGRNTEAFF	TGCAGCGTTGGCAGGAACACTGAAGCTTTCTTT
NA	NA	TRBV7-9	15	TRBJ2-2	CASSSSQFVPGELFF	TGTGCCAGCAGCAGTTCACAATTCGTACCCGGGGAGCTGTTTTTT
TRBD2	once	TRBV7-9	13	TRBJ2-1	CASSLTGGHEQFF	TGTGCCAGCAGCTTAACGGGAGGTCATGAGCAGTTCTTC
TRBD1	NA	TRBV7-9	15	TRBJ2-2	CASSLPGQGLGELFF	TGTGCCAGCAGCCTACCGGGACAGGGCCTCGGGGAGCTGTTTTTT
NA	NA	TRBV9	13	TRBJ2-7	CASSVEASYEQYF	TGTGCCAGCAGCGTAGAGGCTAGCTACGAGCAGTACTTC
TRBD2	NA	TRBV9	20	TRBJ2-2	CASSSEGTGTSGSVAGELFF	TGTGCCAGCAGCTCAGAAGGGACCGGGACTAGCGGGAGCGTAGCCGGGGAGCTGTTTTTT
NA	NA	TRBV5-6	14	TRBJ2-3	CASRMAGSTDTQYF	TGTGCCAGCAGGATGGCGGGAAGCACAGATACGCAGTATTTT
NA	NA	TRBV7-2	14	TRBJ2-1	CASSLVSGGNEQFF	TGTGCCAGCAGCTTAGTTTCCGGGGGCAATGAGCAGTTCTTC
TRBD1	NA	TRBV18	15	TRBJ2-5	CASSAPGGRRETQYF	TGTGCCAGCTCCGCGCCAGGGGGCCGGCGGGAGACCCAGTACTTC
TRBD1	NA	TRBV6-6	13	TRBJ1-5	CATGQGGNQPQHF	TGTGCCACAGGACAGGGAGGCAATCAGCCCCAGCATTTT
TRBD2	NA	TRBV10-2	15	TRBJ2-7	CASSESGAGRYEQYF	TGCGCCAGCAGTGAAAGCGGGGCAGGGCGGTATGAGCAGTACTTC
NA	NA	TRBV29-1	16	TRBJ1-1	CSVWSVGEVGDTEAFF	TGCAGCGTTTGGTCTGTGGGGGAGGTGGGGGACACTGAAGCTTTCTTT
TRBD2	NA	TRBV9	12	TRBJ2-1	CASSIREGEQFF	TGTGCCAGCAGCATCAGGGAGGGTGAGCAGTTCTTC
TRBD2	NA	TRBV7-9	13	TRBJ2-1	CASSLTGGAEQFF	TGTGCCAGCAGCTTAACGGGAGGAGCTGAGCAGTTCTTC
NA	NA	TRBV7-9	16	TRBJ2-2	CATKFADRSNTGELFF	TGTGCCACCAAGTTCGCAGACAGGTCGAACACCGGGGAGCTGTTTTTT